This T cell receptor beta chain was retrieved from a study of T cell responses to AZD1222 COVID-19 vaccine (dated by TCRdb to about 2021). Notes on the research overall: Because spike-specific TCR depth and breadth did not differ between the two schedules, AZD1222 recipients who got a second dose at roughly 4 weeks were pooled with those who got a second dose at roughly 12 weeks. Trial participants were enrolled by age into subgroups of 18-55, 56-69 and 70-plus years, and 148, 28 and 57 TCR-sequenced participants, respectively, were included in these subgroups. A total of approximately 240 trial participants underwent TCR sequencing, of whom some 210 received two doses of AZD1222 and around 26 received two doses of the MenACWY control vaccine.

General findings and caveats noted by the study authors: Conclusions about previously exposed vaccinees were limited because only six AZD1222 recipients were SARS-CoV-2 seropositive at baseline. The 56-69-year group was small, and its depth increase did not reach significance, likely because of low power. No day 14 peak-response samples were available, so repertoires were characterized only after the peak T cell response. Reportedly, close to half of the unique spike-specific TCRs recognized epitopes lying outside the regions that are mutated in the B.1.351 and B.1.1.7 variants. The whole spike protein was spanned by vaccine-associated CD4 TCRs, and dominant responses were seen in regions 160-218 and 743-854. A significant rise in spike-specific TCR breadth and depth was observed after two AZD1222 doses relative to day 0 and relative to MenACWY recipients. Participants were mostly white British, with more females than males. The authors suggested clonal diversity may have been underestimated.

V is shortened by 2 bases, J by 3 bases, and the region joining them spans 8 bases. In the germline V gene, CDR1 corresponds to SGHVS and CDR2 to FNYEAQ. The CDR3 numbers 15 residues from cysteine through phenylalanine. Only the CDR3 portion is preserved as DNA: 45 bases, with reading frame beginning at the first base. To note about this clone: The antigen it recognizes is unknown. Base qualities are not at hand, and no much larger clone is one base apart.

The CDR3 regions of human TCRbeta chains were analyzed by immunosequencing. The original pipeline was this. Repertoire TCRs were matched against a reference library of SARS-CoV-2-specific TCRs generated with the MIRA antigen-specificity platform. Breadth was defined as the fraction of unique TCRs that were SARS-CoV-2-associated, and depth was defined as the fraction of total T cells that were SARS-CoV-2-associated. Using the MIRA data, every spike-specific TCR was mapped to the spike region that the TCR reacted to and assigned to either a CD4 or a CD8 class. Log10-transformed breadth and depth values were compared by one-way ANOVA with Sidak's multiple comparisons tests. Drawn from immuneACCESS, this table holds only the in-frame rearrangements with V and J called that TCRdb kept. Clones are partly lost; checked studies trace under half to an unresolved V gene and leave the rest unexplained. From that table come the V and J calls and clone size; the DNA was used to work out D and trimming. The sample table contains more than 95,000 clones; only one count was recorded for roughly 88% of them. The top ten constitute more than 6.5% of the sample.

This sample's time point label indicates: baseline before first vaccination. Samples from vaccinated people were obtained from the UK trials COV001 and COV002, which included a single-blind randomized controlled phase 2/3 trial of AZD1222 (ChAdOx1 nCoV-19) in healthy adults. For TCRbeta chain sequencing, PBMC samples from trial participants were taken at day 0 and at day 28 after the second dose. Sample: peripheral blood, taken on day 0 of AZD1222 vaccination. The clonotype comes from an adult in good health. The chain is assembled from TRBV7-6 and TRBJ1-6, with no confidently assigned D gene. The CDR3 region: CASSLWQDYNSPLHF. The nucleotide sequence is TGTGCCAGCAGCTTATGGCAGGACTATAATTCACCCCTCCACTTT.